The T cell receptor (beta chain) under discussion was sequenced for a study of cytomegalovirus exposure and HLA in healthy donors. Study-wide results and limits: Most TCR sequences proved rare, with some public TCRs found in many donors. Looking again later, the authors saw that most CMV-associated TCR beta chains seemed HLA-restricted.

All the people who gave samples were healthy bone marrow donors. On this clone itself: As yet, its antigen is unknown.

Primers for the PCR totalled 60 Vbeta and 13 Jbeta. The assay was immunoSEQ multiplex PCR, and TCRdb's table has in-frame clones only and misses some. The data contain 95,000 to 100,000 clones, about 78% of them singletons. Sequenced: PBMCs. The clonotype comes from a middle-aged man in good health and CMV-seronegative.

The CDR3 sequence: CASSLGDRLNEKLFF. The CDR3 nucleotides are TGCGCCAGCAGCTTGGGGGACAGGTTAAATGAAAAACTGTTTTTT. This chain uses TRBV5-1 with TRBJ1-4; 8 bases match TRBD1. V lost 0 bases and J lost 5; bases outside the gene matches: 3. Germline assignment: CDR1 SGHRS and CDR2 YFSETQ. This CDR3 spans 15 amino acids.